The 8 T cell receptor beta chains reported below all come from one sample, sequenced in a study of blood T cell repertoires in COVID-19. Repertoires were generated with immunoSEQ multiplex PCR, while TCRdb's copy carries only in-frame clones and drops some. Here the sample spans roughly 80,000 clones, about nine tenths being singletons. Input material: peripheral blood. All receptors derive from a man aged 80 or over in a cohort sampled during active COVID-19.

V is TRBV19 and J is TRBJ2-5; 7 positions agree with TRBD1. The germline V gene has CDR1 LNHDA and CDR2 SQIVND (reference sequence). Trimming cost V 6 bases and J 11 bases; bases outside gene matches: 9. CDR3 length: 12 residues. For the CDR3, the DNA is TGTGCCAGTAGCCCGGGACAGAAAAATCAGTACTTC. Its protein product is CASSPGQKNQYF.

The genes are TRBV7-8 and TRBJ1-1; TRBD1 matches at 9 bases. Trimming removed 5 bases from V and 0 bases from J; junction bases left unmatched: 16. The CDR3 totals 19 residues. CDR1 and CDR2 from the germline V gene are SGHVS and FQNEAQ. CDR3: CASSHRDRDDQPMNTEAFF. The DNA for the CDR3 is TGTGCCAGCAGCCACCGGGACAGGGACGACCAACCAATGAACACTGAAGCTTTCTTT.

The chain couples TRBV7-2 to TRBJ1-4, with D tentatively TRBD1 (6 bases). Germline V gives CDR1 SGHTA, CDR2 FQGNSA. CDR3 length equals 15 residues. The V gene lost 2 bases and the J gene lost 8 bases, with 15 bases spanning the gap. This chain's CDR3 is CASSLTGGPREKLFF. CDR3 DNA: TGTGCCAGCAGCTTAACGGGGGGGCCACGGGAAAAACTGTTTTTT.

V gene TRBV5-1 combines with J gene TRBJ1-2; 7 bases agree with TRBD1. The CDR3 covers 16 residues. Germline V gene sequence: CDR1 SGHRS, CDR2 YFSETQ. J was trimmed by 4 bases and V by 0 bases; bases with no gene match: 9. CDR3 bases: TGCGCCAGCAGCTTGGAGGGCTTAGGGGGCGGCTATGGCTACACCTTC. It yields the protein CASSLEGLGGGYGYTF.

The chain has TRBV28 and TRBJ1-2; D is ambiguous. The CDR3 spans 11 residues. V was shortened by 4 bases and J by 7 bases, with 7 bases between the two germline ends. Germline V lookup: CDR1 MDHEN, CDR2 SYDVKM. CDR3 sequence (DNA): TGTGCCAGCAGTTACCAGCGTGGCTACACCTTC. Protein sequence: CASSYQRGYTF.

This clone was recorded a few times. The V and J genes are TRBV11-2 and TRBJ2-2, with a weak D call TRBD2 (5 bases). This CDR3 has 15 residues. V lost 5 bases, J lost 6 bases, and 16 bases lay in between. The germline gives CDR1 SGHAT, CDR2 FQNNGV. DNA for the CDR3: TGTGCCAGCAGCCGGAGAACTAGTTTCGCCGGGGAGCTGTTTTTT. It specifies CASSRRTSFAGELFF.

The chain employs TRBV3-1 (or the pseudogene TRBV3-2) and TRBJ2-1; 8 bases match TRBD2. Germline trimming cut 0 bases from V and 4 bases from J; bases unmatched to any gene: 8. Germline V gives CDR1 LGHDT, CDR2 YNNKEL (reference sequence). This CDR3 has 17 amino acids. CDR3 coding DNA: TGTGCCAGCAGCCAAGATTATAACGGGGGGGGATACAATGAGCAGTTCTTC. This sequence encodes CASSQDYNGGGYNEQFF.

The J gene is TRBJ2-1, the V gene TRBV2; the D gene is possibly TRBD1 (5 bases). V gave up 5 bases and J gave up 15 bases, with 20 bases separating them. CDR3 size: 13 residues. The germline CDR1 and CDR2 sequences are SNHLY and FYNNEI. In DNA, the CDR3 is TGTGCCAGCAGTTCGACAGCCTACTCATCCCTGTTCTTC. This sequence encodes CASSSTAYSSLFF.